Each of the 10 T cell receptor beta chains below was sequenced from the same sample in a study of T cells in women clearing cervical HPV infection. Sequenced by immunoSEQ multiplex PCR; TCRdb stores in-frame clones only, minus some. The table gives some 40,000 clones; the top ten clones make up roughly 1.2% of it. The sample comprised blood buffy coat. These receptors all stem from a woman aged 18-70 years with a cervical HPV16 infection that either progressed to CIN3+ or cleared (not recorded which).

On this clone: Sequencing ends 3 residues short of the CDR3 end; the germline J gene provides the rest. This rearrangement joins TRBV24-1 to TRBJ2-1; 8 bases are shared with TRBD2. Germline CDR1 reads KGHDR; CDR2 reads SFDVKD. The V gene end was trimmed by 5 bases and the J gene end by 6 bases; junction bases not matched to a gene: 14. The CDR3 has 17 residues. The CDR3 here is CATSGSGFAGGGNEQFF. The sequenced part of the CDR3 DNA is TGTGCCACCAGTGGGTCCGGCTTTGCGGGAGGTGGCAATGAG.

As regards this clone: The read gets to within 3 residues of the CDR3 end, and the germline J gene fills in the rest. The chain recombines TRBV29-1 with TRBJ2-3; 10 positions match TRBD2. CDR1 SQVTM and CDR2 ANQGSEA come from the germline V gene. This CDR3 region has 14 residues. V was pared by 2 bases and J by 4 bases, with 3 bases of the junction left unmatched. The DNA read from the CDR3 is TGCAGCGTTGAACCTAGCGGGGGCGCAGATACG. Residues: CSVEPSGGADT. The whole CDR3 sequence reads CSVEPSGGADTQYF.

For this clone: The observed sequence ends 3 residues before the CDR3 terminus, with the missing tail filled in from the germline J gene. The chain employs TRBV7-7 and TRBJ2-5, with 9 positions matching TRBD1. Germline-derived CDR1 and CDR2 are SSHAT and FNYEAQ (reference sequence). J was trimmed by 5 bases and V by 7 bases; bases with no gene match: 11. This CDR3 spans 15 amino acids. The DNA read from the CDR3 is TGTGCCAGCACAGGGGCACAGGGGGCATCGGAGACC. Amino acid sequence: CASTGAQGASET. The full-length CDR3 reads as CASTGAQGASETQYF.

Comment on this clone: The CDR3 end lies 3 residues beyond the end of the read and is filled in from the germline J gene. This chain joins TRBV20-1 and TRBJ1-4; TRBD1 is a possible D gene (6 bases). The CDR3 has 13 residues. Germline assignment: CDR1 DFQATT and CDR2 SNEGSKA (reference sequence). V was pared by 6 bases and J by 8 bases, with 16 bases between. The CDR3 is CSAGPAGAEKLFF. CDR3 DNA (partial): TGCAGTGCCGGCCCCGCGGGGGCAGAAAAA.

In the case of this clone: The read falls 3 residues short of the CDR3 end, and the missing part is taken from the germline J gene. V is TRBV18 and J is TRBJ1-5; 9 nucleotides match TRBD1. With 4 bases clipped from V and 7 bases from J, the junction kept 5 bases outside the gene matches. Germline V gene data show CDR1 as KGHSH and CDR2 as LQKENI. The CDR3 loop spans 14 amino acids. The covered CDR3 bases are TGTGCCAGCTCACTAGGACAGGGGCCGCAGCCC. It is translated as CASSLGQGPQP. The whole CDR3 protein reads CASSLGQGPQPQHF.

CDR3 in amino acids: CASSPQGIYGYTF. CDR3 DNA (partial): TGTGCCAGCAGCCCCCAGGGGATCTATGGC. This chain connects TRBV11-2 to TRBJ1-2; D might be TRBD1 (6 bases). Read coverage stops 3 residues before the CDR3 terminus; the germline J gene supplies the remainder. Germline values: CDR1 SGHAT, CDR2 FQNNGV. V lost 5 bases to trimming and J lost 4 bases, with 11 bases between them. The CDR3 has 13 residues.

Note on this clone: The CDR3 end falls 3 residues outside the read, so it is completed with the germline J gene. The gene calls are TRBV20-1 and TRBJ2-3, with 7 bases aligning to TRBD2. The germline V gene has CDR1 DFQATT and CDR2 SNEGSKA (reference sequence). The CDR3 extends over 14 amino acids. V was clipped by 5 bases and J by 0 bases; unmatched bases: 5. This CDR3 is CSAGRGSSTDTQYF. CDR3 bases read: TGCAGTGCTGGGCGGGGGTCTAGCACAGATACG.

CDR3 region: CASSGTAGANVLFF. The sequenced CDR3 bases are TGTGCCAGCAGTGGGACAGCTGGGGCCAACGTA. The J gene is TRBJ1-4, the V gene TRBV2; possible D gene TRBD1, 6 bases. Read data end 3 residues before the CDR3 end; the end is taken from the germline J gene. The V gene's germline CDR1 is SNHLY and CDR2 FYNNEI. The CDR3 sequence is 14 residues long. The complete variable domain, with remaining parts taken from reference TRBV2 and TRBJ1-4, reads EPEVTQTPSHQVTQMGQEVILRCVPISNHLYFYWYRQILGQKVEFLVSFYNNEISEKSEIFDDQFSVERPDGSNFTLKIRSTKLEDSAMYFCASSGTAGANVLFFGSGTQLSVL.

Comment on this clone: The DNA ends 3 residues before the CDR3 does, and the rest of the CDR3 is filled in from the germline J gene. V usage is TRBV2 and J usage is TRBJ1-2, with a tentative D call TRBD1 (5 bases). This CDR3 is 14 amino acids long. CDR1 and CDR2 (germline): SNHLY, FYNNEI. Trimming removed 2 bases at V and 6 bases at J, with 13 bases between. The covered CDR3 bases are TGTGCCAGCAGTGAAAATCGGGCAGGGAATGGC. This encodes CASSENRAGNG. The CDR3, in full, reads CASSENRAGNGYTF.

As concerns this clone: The read stops 3 residues short of the end of the CDR3; the missing end is completed from the germline J gene. The chain combines TRBV28 with TRBJ1-2; weak D call: TRBD1 (6 bases). CDR1 MDHEN and CDR2 SYDVKM come from the germline V gene. The CDR3 runs to 14 residues. The V end lost 4 bases, the J end lost 2 bases, and 11 bases lay between the germline ends. CDR3 bases read: TGTGCCAGCAGTTGGGCAGGGGCCAACTATGGC. Encoded protein: CASSWAGANYG. The full CDR3 protein reads CASSWAGANYGYTF.